The 6 T cell receptor beta chains reported below all come from one sample, sequenced in a study of neurological immune-mediated disorders. The time point is: longitudinal time-point 2. TCRdb re-derived calls from the 5' RACE reads in MiXCR, one entry per CDR3 protein. This table has about 80,000 distinct CDR3 sequences, 5% to 6.5% appearing once. Sequencing used PBMCs. The receptors stem from a woman aged 55-70 years with multiple sclerosis.

This clonotype was counted many times. The V gene is TRBV29-1, the J gene TRBJ2-5, with 11 nucleotides matching TRBD1. Per germline, CDR1 SQVTM and CDR2 ANQGSEA. The V segment lost 3 bases and the J segment 4 bases; nucleotides outside the gene matches: 7. The CDR3 is made up of 15 amino acids. CDR3 loop: CSVDRGQGAGETQYF. CDR3 nucleotides: TGCAGCGTTGACCGCGGACAGGGGGCCGGAGAGACCCAGTACTTC.

A few counts support this clonotype. The chain recombines TRBV4-1 with TRBJ1-1, with TRBD1 as a possible D gene (5 bases). Deletions cut 0 bases from V and 5 bases from J, with 13 bases between. Germline CDR1 is MGHRA and CDR2 is YSYEKL. CDR3 size: 15 residues. The CDR3 loop is CASSQDEAGSTEAFF. CDR3 nucleotide sequence: TGCGCCAGCAGCCAAGATGAGGCAGGGTCGACTGAAGCTTTCTTT.

This clonotype came up a few times. The V call is TRBV6-5, the J call TRBJ2-2; 9 positions match TRBD2. J gave up 5 bases and V 5 bases, and 9 bases lay outside the gene matches. The germline V gene encodes CDR1 MNHEY and CDR2 SVGAGI. This CDR3 has 16 residues. The CDR3 is CASSNTAGGLTGELFF. CDR3 coding DNA: TGTGCCAGCAGTAACACCGCGGGGGGGCTTACCGGGGAGCTGTTTTTT.

This clonotype has a count of ten or more. The rearrangement links TRBV5-6 to TRBJ1-3; D is undetermined. The V gene's germline CDR1 is SGHDT and CDR2 YYEEEE. This CDR3 has 13 residues. The V end lost 4 bases, the J end lost 4 bases, and 9 bases lay between the germline ends. CDR3 sequence (DNA): TGTGCCAGCAGCCCCGGTCCCGGAAACACCATATATTTT. Translating gives CASSPGPGNTIYF.

This clonotype was observed many times. The chain links TRBV6-1 to TRBJ2-1; 7 bases are a match to TRBD1. V dropped 4 bases and J dropped 2; count of bases not matched to a gene: 5. Germline CDR1 and CDR2: MNHNS and SASEGT. There are 15 residues in the CDR3. Here the CDR3 reads CASSVSGQPYNEQFF. CDR3 DNA: TGTGCCAGCAGTGTGTCGGGACAGCCCTACAATGAGCAGTTCTTC.

The table lists this clonotype with many counts. The gene calls are TRBV6-1 and TRBJ1-1, with TRBD1 matching 8 bases. V was clipped by 6 bases and J by 5 bases; unmatched bases: 5. CDR3 length: 13 amino acids. The germline gives CDR1 MNHNS, CDR2 SASEGT. CDR3 region: CASRDRAVTEAFF. CDR3 sequence (DNA): TGTGCCAGCAGGGACAGGGCAGTGACTGAAGCTTTCTTT.